This TCR beta chain was found in a study of shared clonotypes between healthy human individuals. Study context: Those who served as donors were a couple of women and three men between the ages of 18 and 49.

Donors comprised healthy HIV-negative adults lacking recent acute infections or vaccinations. Study conclusions and caveats: Genetic and exposure-history diversity was limited by the few donors.

CDR3 length: 15 amino acids. From germline, CDR1 is LNHDA and CDR2 SQIVND (reference sequence). V was pared by 2 bases and J by 7 bases, with 5 bases of the junction left unmatched. With regard to this clone: Its antigen is unknown.

Repertoires were generated with immunoSEQ multiplex PCR, while TCRdb's copy carries only in-frame clones and drops some. Here the sample spans 2 million to 3 million clones, over 85% being singletons. The material sequenced was naive CD4+ T cells from PBMCs. Subset here: CD45RA+ positively selected. This chain joins TRBV19 and TRBJ1-5, with TRBD1 matching 10 bases. The source is a man aged 18 to 30 in good health. Some clones in this sample may be carry-over from other donors' samples. CDR3 DNA sequence: TGTGCCAGTAGTATAAGACAGGGGGCCGGGCAGCCCCAGCATTTT. This translates into CASSIRQGAGQPQHF.